The clone carrying this T cell receptor (beta chain) was seen ten or more times. This record comes from a study of identical twins. Trimming took 4 bases from V and 2 from J, leaving 12 bases between them. Germline V gives CDR1 DFQATT, CDR2 SNEGSKA (reference sequence). This CDR3 has 15 residues. One entry per CDR3 protein results from TCRdb running MiXCR on the 5' RACE reads. The sample gives more than 650,000 distinct CDR3 sequences, around 6.1% of which show up once; around 1.7% is in the top ten. The V call is TRBV20-1, the J call TRBJ1-6; D not resolved. Sequenced input: naive T cells sorted from blood. This TCR came from a young man in good health. The CDR3 protein is CSATRHIPYNSPLHF. The CDR3 nucleotides read TGCAGTGCTACAAGACATATCCCCTATAATTCACCCCTCCACTTT.